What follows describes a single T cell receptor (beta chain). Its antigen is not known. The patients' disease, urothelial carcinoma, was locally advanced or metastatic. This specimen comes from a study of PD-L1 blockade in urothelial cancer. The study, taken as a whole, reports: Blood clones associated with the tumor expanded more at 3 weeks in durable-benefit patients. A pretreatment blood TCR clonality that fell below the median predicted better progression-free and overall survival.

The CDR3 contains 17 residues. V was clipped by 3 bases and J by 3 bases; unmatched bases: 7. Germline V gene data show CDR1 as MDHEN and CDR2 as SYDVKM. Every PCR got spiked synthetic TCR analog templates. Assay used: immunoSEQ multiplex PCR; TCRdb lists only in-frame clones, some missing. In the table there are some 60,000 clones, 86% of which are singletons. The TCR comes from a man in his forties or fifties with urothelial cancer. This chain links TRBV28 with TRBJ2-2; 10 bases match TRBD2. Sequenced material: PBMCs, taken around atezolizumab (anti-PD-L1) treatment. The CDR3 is CASSLNGLAADTGELFF. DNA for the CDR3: TGTGCCAGCAGTTTGAATGGACTAGCGGCCGACACCGGGGAGCTGTTTTTT.